This TCR beta chain was sequenced during a study of T cell changes during pregnancy in multiple sclerosis. The CDR3 sequence is 14 residues long. Germline V gene data show CDR1 as SGHAT and CDR2 as FQDESV (reference sequence). V shed 5 bases, J shed 4 bases, and the junction held 6 bases outside the gene matches. TCRdb keeps only in-frame clones here, not all; method: immunoSEQ multiplex PCR. The sample lists around 100,000 clones, around 93% occurring once. The sequence was obtained from a female donor with multiple sclerosis, enrolled in a pregnancy study. V usage is TRBV11-1 and J usage is TRBJ1-2, with 8 bases lining up with TRBD1. Sequences were derived from peripheral blood, sampled after pregnancy. The CDR3 region is CASSGQGAVYGYTF. CDR3 coding DNA: TGTGCCAGCAGCGGGCAGGGGGCTGTCTATGGCTACACCTTC. Variable domain in full (rest from reference TRBV11-1 and TRBJ1-2): EAEVAQSPRYKITEKSQAVAFWCDPISGHATLYWYRQILGQGPELLVQFQDESVVDDSQLPKDRFSAERLKGVDSTLKIQPAELGDSAMYLCASSGQGAVYGYTFGSGTRLTVV.